The TCR beta chain described here comes from a study of T cell repertoires in cytomegalovirus infection. Study overall: Matching HLA type, along with CMV infection, was indicated by public TCR beta signatures.

Whole-study results and caveats: HLA-C-restricted CMV-specific TCR beta clonotypes prevailed in the ex vivo response. Pooled public TCR beta family frequency picked out CMV carriers with the relevant HLA.

Germline CDR1 is MDHEN and CDR2 is SYDVKM. CDR3 length equals 15 residues. V gave up 5 bases and J gave up 6 bases; unmatched junction bases: 11. As concerns this clonotype: Its matching antigen is unknown.

From the reads, TCRdb called clonotypes with MiXCR, one entry per CDR3 protein. The data show around 490,000 distinct CDR3 sequences, around 27% seen once. Source material: PBMCs. This clonotype was sampled from a human donor in good health (CMV status not recorded). Some clones in this sample may be carry-over from other donors' samples. The chain combines TRBV28 with TRBJ1-2; 8 nucleotides line up with TRBD1. CDR3 sequence: CASSRLDRVNDGYTF. The CDR3 DNA reads as TGTGCCAGCAGTCGACTGGACAGGGTAAACGATGGCTACACCTTC.